This TCR beta chain was sequenced for a study of blood T cell repertoires in COVID-19 (TCRdb year 2020). With regard to the full study: Samples from collaborators originated in the United States, Italy and Spain and spanned both the acute and convalescent phases of COVID-19. The sample metadata nearly always contained a de-identified subject ID, COVID-19 status, age in years and sex. Samples were obtained from the ongoing ImmuneRACE study (first 160 participants) and from about 1,300 subjects provided by 6 global collaborators. The material from the prospective study consisted of cDNA or gDNA derived from T cells, B-cell-depleted T cells, or PBMCs. Subjects who had been exposed to COVID-19, were actively infected with it, or had recovered from it provided the deeply sampled blood TCRbeta repertoires that made up the dataset. The repertoires were released in a freely available public database meant as a resource for research on the immune response to SARS-CoV-2. HLA class I and class II types, where available, came from metadata supplied by the sample provider rather than from assay-based typing.

Comments on this clone: The antigen it recognizes is unknown. Nothing much larger sits one base from this clone, and base qualities are not available.

Spanning cysteine to phenylalanine, the CDR3 consists of 13 amino acids. Just CDR3 DNA is preserved here, 39 bases in frame from base 1. The germline V gene (reference sequence) supplies CDR1 GTSNPN and CDR2 SVGIG. V gives up 1 base and J gives up 2 bases, and the segment between their germline ends measures 7 bases. The immunoSEQ Assay, a bias-controlled multiplex PCR, was used to amplify TCRbeta CDR3 regions from genomic DNA. From the authors' description of their analysis: The number of nucleated cells in each sample was estimated by amplification of reference gene primers within the assay. To quantify the absolute abundance of each unique TCRbeta CDR3 rearrangement, sequence reads were collapsed and filtered. Productive Simpson clonality was computed per sample as the square root of Simpson's diversity index over productive rearrangements. TCRdb holds this immuneACCESS table with in-frame rearrangements only. Some clones are missing; in checked studies, unresolved V genes explain under half, and the rest has no known cause. For V, J and clone size, that table is used; D and trimming come from the DNA. Present in this sample are approximately 210,000 clones, approximately 80% of which were seen just once. The ten largest clones capture about 4.3% of the sample.

Participants in the prospective study were enrolled through a virtual design, were aged about 18 to 100 years, and lived in 20 to 30 United States geographic areas. Cohort assignment in the prospective study relied on participant-reported clinical history from a screening survey and a study questionnaire. Mobile phlebotomists in the prospective study collected whole blood, serum and a nasopharyngeal or oropharyngeal swab from every participant. Additional blood draws and questionnaires over an approximately two-month period could optionally be provided by prospective study participants. Prospective study blood samples were shipped either frozen or at room temperature before DNA extraction. General conclusions and limits of the study: How much clinical and demographic metadata was included differed by source and by participant, and the metadata was provided uncurated.

The TCR comes from a man aged 25-45 years with acute COVID-19. Input material: PBMCs or T cells enriched from blood (not recorded which). The V and J segments used are TRBV30 and TRBJ2-3; TRBD1 might be the D gene, on 6 matching bases. The CDR3 in this case is CAWSGQATDTQYF. The sequenced DNA is TGTGCCTGGAGTGGACAGGCCACAGATACGCAGTATTTT.